The T cell receptor beta chain under discussion was sequenced for a study of blood T cell repertoires in COVID-19. Background on the study: In each case, the material was cDNA or gDNA derived from T cells, B-cell-depleted T cells, or PBMCs.

Sequenced by immunoSEQ multiplex PCR; TCRdb stores in-frame clones only, minus some. Altogether around 130,000 clones are present, around 79% being singletons, with the ten largest covering roughly 20%. This CDR3 has 13 amino acids. V shed 7 bases, J shed 7 bases, and the junction held 7 bases outside the gene matches. The chain employs TRBV12-3 or TRBV12-4 and TRBJ2-5; 9 nucleotides agree with TRBD2. Sequencing was carried out using peripheral blood. This receptor was obtained from a man aged 80 or over with acute or convalescent COVID-19. The CDR3 spells CASTLGLATTQYF. The CDR3 DNA reads TGTGCCAGCACCTTAGGACTAGCGACGACCCAGTACTTC.